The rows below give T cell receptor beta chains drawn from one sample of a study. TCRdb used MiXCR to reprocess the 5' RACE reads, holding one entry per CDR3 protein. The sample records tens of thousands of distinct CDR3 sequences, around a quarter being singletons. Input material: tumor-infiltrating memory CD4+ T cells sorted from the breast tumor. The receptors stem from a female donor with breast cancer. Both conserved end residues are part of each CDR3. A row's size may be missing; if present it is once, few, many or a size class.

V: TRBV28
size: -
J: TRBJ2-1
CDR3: CASRRIFEQFF

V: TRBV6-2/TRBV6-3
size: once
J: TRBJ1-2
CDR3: CASSRGTPGQINYGYTF

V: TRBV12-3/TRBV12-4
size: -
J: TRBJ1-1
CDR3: CASSLGASNTEAFF

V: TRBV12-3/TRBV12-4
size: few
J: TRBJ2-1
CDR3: CASGGSSYNEQFF

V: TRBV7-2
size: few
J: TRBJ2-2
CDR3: CASSFSRSGELFF

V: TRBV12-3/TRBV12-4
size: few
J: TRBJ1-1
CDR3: CASSSGVVTEAFF

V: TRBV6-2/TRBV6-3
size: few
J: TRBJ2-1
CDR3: CASSSPIGGEQFF

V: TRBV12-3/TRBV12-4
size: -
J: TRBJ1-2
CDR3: CASYLAPWGARGYTF

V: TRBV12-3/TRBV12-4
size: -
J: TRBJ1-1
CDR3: CASSTMGVGGEVFF

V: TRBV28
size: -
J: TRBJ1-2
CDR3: CASSPITQGEDGYTF

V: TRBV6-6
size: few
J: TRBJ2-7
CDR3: CASSYFGYEQYF

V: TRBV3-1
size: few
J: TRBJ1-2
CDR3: CASSQIRQGGYAGYTF

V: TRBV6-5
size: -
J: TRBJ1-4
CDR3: CASQGQGREKLFF

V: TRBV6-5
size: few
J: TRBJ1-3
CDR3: CASSYEASSGNTIYF

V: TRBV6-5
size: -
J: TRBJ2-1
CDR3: CASSQTGLEYEQFF

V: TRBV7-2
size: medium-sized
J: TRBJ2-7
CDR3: CASSSNPYEQYF

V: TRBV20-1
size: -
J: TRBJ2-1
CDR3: CSASGDSTNNEQFF

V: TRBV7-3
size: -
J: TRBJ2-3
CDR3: CASSRQPGLAGTDTQYF

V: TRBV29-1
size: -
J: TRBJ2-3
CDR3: CSGPRESDRDTQYF

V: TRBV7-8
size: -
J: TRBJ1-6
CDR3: CASSTGSSNSPLHF

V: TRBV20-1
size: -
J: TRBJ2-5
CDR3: CSAREFGQVKETQYF

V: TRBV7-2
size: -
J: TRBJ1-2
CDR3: CASSLAVANYGYTF

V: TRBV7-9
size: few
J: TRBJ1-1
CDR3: CASSLTGLDTEAFF

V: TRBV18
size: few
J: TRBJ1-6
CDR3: CASSPMGRDSISPLHF

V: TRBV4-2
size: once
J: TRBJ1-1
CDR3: CASSQAGTGGNTEAFF

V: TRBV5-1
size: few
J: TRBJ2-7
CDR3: CASQAGLAVYEQYF

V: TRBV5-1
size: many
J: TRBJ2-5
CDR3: CASSRTGREETQYF

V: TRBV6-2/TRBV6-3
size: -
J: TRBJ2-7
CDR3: CASSPDLGTYEQYF

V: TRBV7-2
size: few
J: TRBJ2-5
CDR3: CASSSLNPPRETQYF

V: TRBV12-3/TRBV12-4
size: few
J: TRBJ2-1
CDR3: CASSFYGGAWEQFF

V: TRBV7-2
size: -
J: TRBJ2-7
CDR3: CASSPRTSGGASYEQYF

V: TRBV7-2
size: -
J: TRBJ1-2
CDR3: CASSLDLTNYGYTF

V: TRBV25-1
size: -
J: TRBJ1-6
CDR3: CASSRQGWSSPLHF

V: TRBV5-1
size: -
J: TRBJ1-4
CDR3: CASSREPPIEKLFF

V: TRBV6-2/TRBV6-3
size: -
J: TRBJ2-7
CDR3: CASSYHRSTYEQYF

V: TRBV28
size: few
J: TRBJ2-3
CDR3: CASSTHLWTLLGTDTQYF

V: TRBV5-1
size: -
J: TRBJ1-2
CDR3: CASSLEGNGGYTF

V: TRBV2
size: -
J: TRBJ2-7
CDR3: CASSEGGHTSSYEQYF

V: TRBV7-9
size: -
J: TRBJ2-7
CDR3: CASSPPNRGKSSYEQYF

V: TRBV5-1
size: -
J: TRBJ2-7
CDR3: CASSLSPGQGVVQYF

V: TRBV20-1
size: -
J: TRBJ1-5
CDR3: CSARGGAGSNQPQHF

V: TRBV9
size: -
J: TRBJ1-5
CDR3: CASSALGTDNQPQHF

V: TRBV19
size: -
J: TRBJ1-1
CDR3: CASSIVPGHEMNTEAFF

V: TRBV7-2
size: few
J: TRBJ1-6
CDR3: CASSLNQPGSSPLHF

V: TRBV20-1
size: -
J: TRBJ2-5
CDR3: CSASLRTGPLEETQYF

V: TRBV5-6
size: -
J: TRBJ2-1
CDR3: CASSISRGHEQFF

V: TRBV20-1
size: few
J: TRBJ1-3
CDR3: CSAREGRGGNTIYF

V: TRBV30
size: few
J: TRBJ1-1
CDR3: CAWSVDYQTEAFF

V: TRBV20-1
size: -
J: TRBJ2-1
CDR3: CSALASMNNEQFF

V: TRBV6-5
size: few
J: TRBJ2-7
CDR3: CASSRNTPYEQYF